These 21 T cell receptor beta chains were sequenced from one sample in a study of identical twins. One entry per CDR3 protein results from TCRdb running MiXCR on the 5' RACE reads. The data hold approximately 600,000 distinct CDR3 sequences, with around a tenth observed a single time. These records were also assigned to another study, of yellow fever vaccine responses in identical twins.

Material for sequencing was PBMCs. Source of these receptors: a woman younger than 30 in good health.

This clonotype was counted a few times. The chain joins TRBV6-2 or TRBV6-3 to TRBJ2-3; D gene uncertain. This CDR3 is built from 13 residues. The germline V gene has CDR1 MNHEY and CDR2 SVGEGT. With 2 bases removed from V and 3 bases from J, the gap between germline ends came to 6 bases. This chain's CDR3 is CASSYRVTDTQYF. In DNA, the CDR3 is TGTGCCAGCAGTTACCGGGTAACAGATACGCAGTATTTT.

At least ten counts were recorded for this clonotype. The J gene is TRBJ2-7, the V gene TRBV25-1, with 15 bases fitting TRBD2. From germline, CDR1 is MGHDK and CDR2 SYGVNS. J was trimmed by 4 bases and V by 2 bases; bases with no gene match: 12. The CDR3 extends over 19 amino acids. The DNA for the CDR3 is TGTGCCAGCAGTGAACCGGGACTAGCGGGAGGTCCCCGGGGGTACGAGCAGTACTTC. Amino acids: CASSEPGLAGGPRGYEQYF.

This clonotype was recorded many times. The V and J genes are TRBV28 and TRBJ2-7, with D possibly TRBD2 on 6 matching bases. The CDR3 has 16 residues. Per the germline V gene, CDR1 is MDHEN and CDR2 is SYDVKM. The germline V and J ends were trimmed by 5 bases and 5 bases, with 22 bases remaining between them. CDR3 DNA: TGTGCCAGCAGTATACCTATCCCCAGGGAGGTTAACGAGCAGTACTTC. It specifies CASSIPIPREVNEQYF.

The table lists this clonotype with many counts. CDR3 region: CASNRADTQYF. The CDR3 bases are TGTGCCAGCAACCGAGCAGATACGCAGTATTTT. J is TRBJ2-3 and V is TRBV6-6; D remains ambiguous. Germline V gene sequence: CDR1 MNHNY, CDR2 SVGAGI (reference sequence). Trimming removed 7 bases from V and 4 bases from J, with 6 bases in between. This CDR3 contains 11 residues.

This clonotype was detected ten times or more. The V call is TRBV4-2, the J call TRBJ2-5; 11 nucleotides align to TRBD2. The CDR3 extends over 18 amino acids. The V gene end was trimmed by 1 base and the J gene end by 0 bases; junction bases not matched to a gene: 7. Germline V gene sequence: CDR1 LGHNA, CDR2 YNFKEQ. CDR3 residues: CASSQGTSSGGYQETQYF. The CDR3 DNA sequence: TGTGCCAGCAGCCAAGGGACGTCTAGCGGGGGGTACCAAGAGACCCAGTACTTC.

This clonotype has more than one count but fewer than ten. CDR3 coding DNA: TGTGCCAGCAGCCAACCCCCGACGGGAGATAGAGATACGCAGTATTTT. It yields the protein CASSQPPTGDRDTQYF. This chain joins TRBV4-2 and TRBJ2-3, with D possibly matching TRBD2 (6 bases). The V gene's germline CDR1 is LGHNA and CDR2 YNFKEQ. V gave up 2 bases and J gave up 5 bases, with 17 bases separating them. The CDR3 length is 16 residues.

In this sample, this clonotype turned up a few times. The rearrangement links TRBV6-2 or TRBV6-3 to TRBJ2-1, with D possibly matching TRBD1 (6 bases). Germline V gene sequence: CDR1 MNHEY, CDR2 SVGEGT. The CDR3 runs to 13 residues. V was shortened by 4 bases and J by 5 bases, with 9 bases between the two germline ends. This chain's CDR3 is CASSWGPNNEQFF. The CDR3 DNA reads as TGTGCCAGCAGTTGGGGGCCTAACAATGAGCAGTTCTTC.

This clonotype appeared many times. The chain carries TRBV7-8 and TRBJ2-3; D not certain. The ends were cut back, 1 base at V and 2 bases at J, with 4 bases in the middle. The CDR3 sequence is 13 residues long. CDR1 is SGHVS, CDR2 FQNEAQ, per germline. CDR3 nucleotide sequence: TGTGCCAGCAGCTTAGTCTACACAGATACGCAGTATTTT. Amino acids: CASSLVYTDTQYF.

The CDR3 DNA sequence: TGTGCCAGTAGTTCACCCAGGGCCTTGGGTGATGAGCAGTTCTTC. It specifies CASSSPRALGDEQFF. The chain recombines TRBV19 with TRBJ2-1, with D perhaps TRBD1 (5 bases). Germline V gene lookup returns CDR1 LNHDA and CDR2 SQIVND (reference sequence). The V and J ends lost 5 bases and 8 bases respectively, with 19 bases between them. The CDR3 extends over 15 amino acids.

V gene TRBV15 combines with J gene TRBJ2-5; D is perhaps TRBD1 (6 bases). The CDR3 totals 15 residues. Germline V lookup: CDR1 LNHNV, CDR2 YYDKDF (reference sequence). Trimming removed 2 bases at V and 5 bases at J, with 15 bases between. In nucleotides, the CDR3 is TGTGCCACCAGCAGAATGAAACAGGGATATGAGACCCAGTACTTC. It specifies CATSRMKQGYETQYF.

This clonotype was counted a few times. This chain connects TRBV18 to TRBJ2-3; D tentatively fits TRBD1 or TRBD2 (5 bases each). V lost 3 bases, J lost 6 bases, and 19 bases lay in between. This CDR3 comprises 16 residues. The germline V gene encodes CDR1 KGHSH and CDR2 LQKENI. The CDR3 here is CASSPLPGPGLDTQYF. As DNA, the CDR3 is TGTGCCAGCTCACCGCTACCGGGACCCGGGTTGGATACGCAGTATTTT.

In its sample, this clonotype was seen a few times. V usage is TRBV15 and J usage is TRBJ1-2, with a tentative D call TRBD1 (5 bases). V was shortened by 5 bases and J by 7 bases, with 17 bases between the two germline ends. This CDR3 is built from 14 residues. CDR1 is LNHNV and CDR2 is YYDKDF in the germline V gene (reference sequence). The CDR3 loop is CATSARGLSPGYTF. CDR3 nucleotide sequence: TGTGCCACCAGCGCCCGGGGCCTCAGCCCTGGCTACACCTTC. The full variable domain, in which reference TRBV15 and TRBJ1-2 provide the parts outside the CDR3, is DAMVIQNPRYQVTQFGKPVTLSCSQTLNHNVMYWYQQKSSQAPKLLFHYYDKDFNNEADTPDNFQSRRPNTSFCFLDIRSPGLGDTAMYLCATSARGLSPGYTFGSGTRLTVV.

This clonotype was counted at least ten times. The chain joins TRBV24-1 to TRBJ2-3; 9 nucleotides match TRBD1. Germline lookup yields CDR1 KGHDR and CDR2 SFDVKD. The J segment lost 1 base and the V segment lost 1 base, leaving 5 bases of the junction unmatched. CDR3 size: 17 residues. CDR3 coding DNA: TGTGCCACCAGTGATTTAGGACAGGGGCCCGGCACAGATACGCAGTATTTT. Its translation is CATSDLGQGPGTDTQYF.

This clonotype has only a few counts. The rearrangement links TRBV7-2 to TRBJ2-1; no clear D. V shed 5 bases and J shed 7 bases, with 18 bases lying between them. This CDR3 region has 15 residues. Germline CDR1 and CDR2: SGHTA and FQGNSA. The CDR3 DNA reads as TGTGCCAGCAGCCCCAAAGGGTTAGCCGGGAATGAGCAGTTCTTC. This gives the protein CASSPKGLAGNEQFF.

The chain is built from TRBV7-2 and TRBJ1-1; TRBD1 is a possible D gene (5 bases). The V gene lost 5 bases and the J gene lost 5 bases, with 12 bases spanning the gap. Germline V CDR1 and CDR2: SGHTA, FQGNSA. The CDR3 runs 13 residues. CDR3 sequence: CASSRDGGTEAFF. The CDR3 bases are TGTGCCAGCAGCCGAGACGGGGGGACTGAAGCTTTCTTT. Complete variable domain (other parts from reference TRBV7-2 and TRBJ1-1): GAGVSQSPSNKVTEKGKDVELRCDPISGHTALYWYRQSLGQGLEFLIYFQGNSAPDKSGLPSDRFSAERTGGSVSTLTIQRTQQEDSAVYLCASSRDGGTEAFFGQGTRLTVV.

This clonotype was counted a few times. The rearrangement joins TRBV29-1 to TRBJ2-5; TRBD2 matches at 7 bases. V lost 3 bases and J lost 3; bases outside the gene matches: 10. Germline CDR1 SQVTM, CDR2 ANQGSEA. This CDR3 is built from 15 residues. This CDR3 is CSVDLVAGDEETQYF. The CDR3 DNA sequence: TGCAGCGTTGATCTTGTCGCGGGGGATGAAGAGACCCAGTACTTC.

This clonotype was detected only a few times. The genes are TRBV29-1 and TRBJ2-2, with D perhaps TRBD1 or TRBD2 (5 bases each). Trimming shortened V by 3 bases and J by 4 bases, and 24 bases separated the two germline ends. There are 18 residues in the CDR3. Germline-derived CDR1 and CDR2 are SQVTM and ANQGSEA. The DNA for the CDR3 is TGCAGCGTTGACTTACTGGACGGGGACGGGGTTTCCACCGGGGAGCTGTTTTTT. Translated: CSVDLLDGDGVSTGELFF.

The sample holds many counts of this clonotype. The chain links TRBV20-1 to TRBJ2-5, with 7 bases matching TRBD1. Trimming at V came to 7 bases and at J to 5 bases, leaving 10 bases not matched to a gene. This CDR3 contains 13 residues. Looked up from germline, CDR1 is DFQATT and CDR2 is SNEGSKA (reference sequence). The CDR3 region has the DNA TGCAGTGTCCCTCAGGGGGTATTTGAGACCCAGTACTTC. Its translation is CSVPQGVFETQYF.

This clonotype has more than one count but fewer than ten. The chain joins TRBV20-1 to TRBJ2-1; D unresolved. Germline V CDR1 and CDR2: DFQATT, SNEGSKA (reference sequence). This CDR3 is built from 15 residues. Trimming took 0 bases from V and 0 from J, leaving 9 bases between them. The CDR3 here is CSARDSLSSYNEQFF. The CDR3 region has the DNA TGCAGTGCTAGAGATAGTCTCAGCTCCTACAATGAGCAGTTCTTC.

The chain recombines TRBV20-1 with TRBJ1-5; 7 positions match TRBD1. This CDR3 contains 15 residues. The germline gives CDR1 DFQATT, CDR2 SNEGSKA (reference sequence). The junction had 7 bases not matched to a gene; V was cut back by 0 bases and J by 5 bases. This chain's CDR3 is CSARESDRVYQPQHF. The CDR3 bases are TGCAGTGCTAGAGAATCCGACAGGGTGTATCAGCCCCAGCATTTT.

This clonotype turned up a few times. The CDR3, as DNA: TGTGCCAGCAGTTACCTAACGACAGGGGTTGAAGCTTTCTTT. Its translation is CASSYLTTGVEAFF. The chain joins TRBV6-5 to TRBJ1-1, with 8 bases identical to TRBD1. The CDR3 spans 14 residues. V shed 2 bases, J shed 7 bases, and the junction held 6 bases outside the gene matches. Germline V CDR1 and CDR2: MNHEY, SVGAGI.